The text below deals with one T cell receptor (beta chain). Its antigen is unknown. This is likely an artifact of a read error, given a far larger clone one base away. Two rounds of multiplex PCR amplified TCR beta CDR3 from genomic DNA. Primers specific to each TRBV and TRBJ gene were used in first-round PCR. TCRdb reprocessed the multiplex PCR reads with MiXCR, giving one entry per CDR3 protein. The repertoire has more than 30,000 distinct CDR3 sequences, over 40% of them found once; the top ten carry approximately 15%. Investigators drew roughly 6 milliliters of peripheral blood at each of two time points. This sample was included in a study of prognosis after radiotherapy for stage I lung cancer. Findings of the study overall: Following stereotactic body radiation therapy, patients who went on to develop distant metastases had lower Shannon entropy. The way patients used TRBV and TRBJ genes reportedly differed depending on whether they had metastases. The median unique TCR clone count dropped from roughly 9,900 to 7,200 after stereotactic body radiation therapy.

Sequencing was performed on PBMCs, taken before or after stereotactic body radiation therapy (not recorded which). The sequence was obtained from a donor aged 50 or older with non-small cell lung cancer.

CDR3 amino acids: CASIYRIGVGTEAFF. The CDR3 DNA follows: TGTGCCAGCATTTACCGAATCGGGGTCGGCACTGAAGCTTTCTTT. The V gene is TRBV6-2 or TRBV6-3, the J gene TRBJ1-1; D gene ambiguous. This CDR3 region has 15 residues. Germline lookup yields CDR1 MNHEY and CDR2 SVGEGT.